The next 6 T cell receptor beta chains were all read from a single sample in a study of STAT3 mutations in large granular lymphocyte leukemia. Their specific antigens are unknown. The study, taken as a whole, reports: Every T-LGLL patient had at least one immunodominant TCRbeta clonotype.

Method: immunoSEQ multiplex PCR; TCRdb's copy keeps in-frame clones and lacks some. The sample includes 25,000 to 30,000 clones, more than 60% of them seen just once. Sequencing was done on a sample of peripheral blood mononuclear cells. The receptors here all came from a woman in her 50s with T-cell large granular lymphocyte leukemia. Some clones in this sample may be carry-over from other donors' samples.

This rearrangement joins TRBV13 to TRBJ2-7; D unclear. The V gene's germline CDR1 is PRHDT and CDR2 FYEKMQ (reference sequence). Trimming took 5 bases from V and 3 from J, leaving 11 bases between them. This CDR3 has 13 amino acids. The CDR3 here is CASSLPPNYEQYF. The CDR3 nucleotides read TGTGCCAGCAGCCTTCCTCCGAACTACGAGCAGTACTTC.

The rearrangement joins TRBV9 to TRBJ2-1; no reliable D call. V lost 4 bases and J 0 bases, leaving 11 bases between the germline ends. CDR1 is SGDLS, CDR2 YYNGEE, per germline. The CDR3 totals 15 residues. CDR3 DNA: TGTGCCAGCAGCCCTCATACACGCTCCTACAATGAGCAGTTCTTC. Translating gives CASSPHTRSYNEQFF.

The CDR3 DNA reads TGTGCCAGCTCGGGGAACACTGAAGCTTTCTTT. Protein product: CASSGNTEAFF. The V call is TRBV18, the J call TRBJ1-1; no clear D gene. The CDR3 consists of 11 residues. V lost 6 bases and J 1 base, leaving 3 bases between the germline ends. CDR1 and CDR2 from the germline V gene are KGHSH and LQKENI.

V usage is TRBV19 and J usage is TRBJ1-1; D not resolved. Germline V gene data show CDR1 as LNHDA and CDR2 as SQIVND (reference sequence). The V gene lost 6 bases and the J gene lost 4 bases, with 18 bases spanning the gap. The CDR3 spans 15 residues. CDR3 amino acids: CASSGGRGKGTEAFF. CDR3 DNA sequence: TGTGCCAGTAGCGGAGGCCGGGGAAAAGGCACTGAAGCTTTCTTT.

The chain combines TRBV5-1 with TRBJ1-5; no definite D call. V shed 2 bases and J shed 2 bases, with 5 bases lying between them. This CDR3 has 13 residues. Germline CDR1 and CDR2: SGHRS and YFSETQ. The CDR3 reads CASSFEGNQPQHF. CDR3 nucleotide sequence: TGCGCCAGCAGCTTCGAAGGCAATCAGCCCCAGCATTTT. Full variable domain (missing parts from reference TRBV5-1 and TRBJ1-5): KAGVTQTPRYLIKTRGQQVTLSCSPISGHRSVSWYQQTPGQGLQFLFEYFSETQRNKGNFPGRFSGRQFSNSRSEMNVSTLELGDSALYLCASSFEGNQPQHFGDGTRLSIL.

The CDR3 loop reads CASSPTGVAEAFF. The CDR3 DNA sequence: TGTGCCAGCTCACCGACAGGGGTGGCTGAAGCTTTCTTT. This rearrangement joins TRBV18 to TRBJ1-1, with TRBD1 identical over 8 bases. This CDR3 region has 13 residues. Trimming at V came to 3 bases and at J to 6 bases, leaving 3 bases not matched to a gene. CDR1 and CDR2 from the germline V gene are KGHSH and LQKENI.